Shown below are 11 T cell receptor beta chains from a single sample sequenced in a study of tumor and adjacent non-tumor tissue in lung cancer. A modified ARM-PCR protocol with three rounds of nested PCR amplified TCRbeta. TCRdb independently ran MiXCR on the multiplex PCR reads; one entry per CDR3 protein. This table has about 110,000 distinct CDR3 sequences, nearly 85% appearing once. No cell sorting was done before RNA was extracted from the tissue. What was sequenced was lung tumor tissue. The receptor source for this set is a man between 65 and 79 years old with non-small cell lung cancer.

V is TRBV6-2 or TRBV6-3 and J is TRBJ2-1, with 10 bases aligning to TRBD2. TRBJ2-7 matches the DNA end more closely, so the J call is doubtful. The CDR3 totals 15 residues. The germline V gene has CDR1 MNHEY and CDR2 SVGEGT. The CDR3 protein is CASSSSGSALNEQYF. CDR3 coding DNA: TGTGCGAGTAGTTCTAGCGGGAGTGCCCTAAATGAGCAGTACTTC.

This chain links TRBV6-1 with TRBJ1-2, with D tentatively TRBD1 (6 bases). CDR3 length: 10 residues. The germline V and J ends were trimmed by 11 bases and 8 bases, with 12 bases remaining between them. From germline, CDR1 is MNHNS and CDR2 SASEGT. As DNA, the CDR3 is TGTGCCTGTAGGGGGAAAGGCTACACCTTC. This translates into CACRGKGYTF.

Comments on this clonotype: One base away lies a much larger clone, so this may be a sequencing read error. V gene TRBV12-3 or TRBV12-4 combines with J gene TRBJ2-3, with 11 bases matching TRBD2. CDR3 size: 15 residues. CDR3 sequence (DNA): TGTGCCAACTCCGTTCTAGCGGGGGGTCCAGATACGCTGTATTTT. It codes for CANSVLAGGPDTLYF.

This clonotype was observed once. The J gene is TRBJ2-3, the V gene TRBV12-3 or TRBV12-4; no firm D call. The V gene lost 3 bases and the J gene lost 3 bases, with 16 bases spanning the gap. The CDR3 loop spans 16 amino acids. The DNA for the CDR3 is TGTGCCAGCAGTTTCGGGCGCCTATCGTCGACAGATACGCAGTATTTT. This codes for CASSFGRLSSTDTQYF.

In the case of this clonotype: A junction boundary mismatches the germline segment, possibly from a read error. V usage is TRBV6-5 and J usage is TRBJ1-1, with TRBD1 as a possible D gene (6 bases). The germline V gene encodes CDR1 MNHEY and CDR2 SVGAGI. The CDR3 loop spans 12 amino acids. The CDR3 protein is CARSDRNTEALF. The CDR3 DNA is TGTGCCAGGAGTGACAGGAACACTGAAGCTCTCTTT.

Of note for this clonotype: Since the CDR3 does not end with the conserved phenylalanine or tryptophan, this likely comes from a read error. The chain has TRBV12-3 or TRBV12-4 and TRBJ1-2; possible D gene TRBD1, 5 bases. The CDR3 covers 11 residues. The V end was cut by 7 bases, the J end by 6 bases, with 9 bases between. In DNA form, the CDR3 reads TGTGCCAGCACCCTGACAGATGGCTACACCTTG. Translation: CASTLTDGYTL.

Comment on this clonotype: Just one base apart from a much larger clone, this may be a read error. This sequence joins TRBV11-2 and TRBJ2-2; maybe TRBD2 (5 bases). The CDR3 runs 13 residues. Looked up from germline, CDR1 is SGHAT and CDR2 is FQNNGV. The CDR3 DNA reads TGTGCCACCAGCTTAGATAGGACTGGGGAGCTGTTTTTT. This gives the protein CATSLDRTGELFF.

This chain connects TRBV10-2 to TRBJ2-1; the D is unclear. Per germline, CDR1 WSHSY and CDR2 SAAADI. The CDR3 covers 15 residues. Deletions cut 6 bases from V and 8 bases from J, with 20 bases between. The CDR3 DNA sequence: TGCGCCAGCAGGTCCCTGGATCCCTCTTCTCATGAGCAGTTCTTC. Encoded protein: CASRSLDPSSHEQFF.

This clonotype occurred many times. This sequence joins TRBV14 and TRBJ1-6, with 9 bases identical to TRBD1. J lost 7 bases, V lost 2 bases, and 0 bases had no gene match. Germline CDR1 reads SGHDN; CDR2 reads FVKESK. This CDR3 spans 14 amino acids. The CDR3 coding sequence is TGTGCCAGCAGCCAAACAGGGGGCAATTCACCCCTCCACTTT. It specifies CASSQTGGNSPLHF.

Remarks on this clonotype: One end of the junction is discordant with germline, which a read error may explain. V and J are TRBV28 and TRBJ1-2, with unresolved D. From germline, CDR1 is MDHEN and CDR2 SYDVKM. The CDR3 is made up of 13 amino acids. The CDR3 DNA reads as TGTGCCAGCATTTTTTCCGGATACTATGGGTACACCTTC. This gives the protein CASIFSGYYGYTF.

Worth noting for this clonotype: The junction departs from the called germline gene at one end, perhaps through a read error. The chain recombines TRBV6-1 with TRBJ1-1; unclear D gene. The CDR3 length is 15 residues. Germline-derived CDR1 and CDR2 are MNHNS and SASEGT. This CDR3 is CASSENSLANTETFF. The DNA of the CDR3 is TGTGCCAGCAGTGAAAACAGCCTGGCGAACACTGAAACTTTCTTT.